The source of this T cell receptor (beta chain) is a study of vaccination and CD4 T cells after COVID-19. The Oncomine TCR Beta short-read assay sequenced DNA from cultured CD4+ T cells. Once CD4+ T cells had been cultured, genomic DNA was extracted from them. TCRdb re-called the PCR reads with MiXCR, one entry per CDR3 protein. The table has about 11,000 distinct CDR3 sequences, less than 70% seen once. Treatment of the sample: approximately 9-day PBMC culture with coronavirus spike peptide pools or control peptides (ViraFEST assay). Following expansion of antigen-specific T cells with peptide pools, ViraFEST then sequenced TCRs. Researchers grew the cells for 10 days and then pulled out CD4+ T cells by negative selection. Trimming removed 3 bases from V and 0 bases from J, with 13 bases in between. The CDR3 runs to 16 residues. Per the germline V gene, CDR1 is MNHNS and CDR2 is SASEGT. This clonotype was picked up a small number of times. Its antigen is as yet unknown.

This receptor was identified in a human donor who had recovered from COVID-19. The sequences come from CD4+ T cells from blood, cultured in vitro, collected before SARS-CoV-2 vaccination. The rearrangement links TRBV6-1 to TRBJ2-3, with D perhaps matching TRBD2 (5 bases). This CDR3 is CASSDLGGGSTDTQYF. The CDR3 DNA follows: TGTGCCAGCAGTGATTTGGGCGGAGGAAGCACAGATACGCAGTATTTT.